A selection of T cell receptor beta chains follows, all from one sample in a study of blood T cells in healthy people across ages. TCRdb independently ran MiXCR on the 5' RACE reads; one entry per CDR3 protein. The sample carries more than 1,000,000 distinct CDR3 sequences, 20% to 25% recorded once. These data were also reused for a study on T cells of mothers and their children.

The sample taken for sequencing was blood. These receptors were taken from a girl aged 2 to 10 in good health. Each CDR3 is given with its conserved first and last residue. Each record gives: V gene, clone size, D gene, J gene, CDR3 DNA, CDR3 protein. The D gene is left open where the match is weak. Size values are once, few and many counts, or a class for expanded clones, and some rows have none.

TRBV7-2	-	-	TRBJ1-2	TGTGCCAGCAGCTTAGAATTGGGCCTTATAGGCTACACCTTC	CASSLELGLIGYTF
TRBV2	few	-	TRBJ2-7	TGTGCCAGCAGCGGTGGGGCAGTCTCTCTCTACGAGCAGTACTTC	CASSGGAVSLYEQYF
TRBV3-1	-	TRBD1	TRBJ2-1	TGTGCCAGCAGCCAAGTACGAGGGACAGGGGGCAATGAGCAGTTCTTC	CASSQVRGTGGNEQFF
TRBV20-1	few	-	TRBJ2-7	TGCAGTGCTAGAAGTGCGGGGGCCCTCTACGAGCAGTACTTC	CSARSAGALYEQYF
TRBV9	-	TRBD2	TRBJ2-7	TGTGCCAGCAGCACCATGGCGGGAGACTACGAGCAGTACTTC	CASSTMAGDYEQYF
TRBV29-1	few	TRBD2	TRBJ2-1	TGCAGCGAGAGCGGGAGGGCCAATGAGCAGTTCTTC	CSESGRANEQFF
TRBV29-1	-	TRBD1	TRBJ2-7	TGCAGCGTTGAAGTGTTACAGGGGACAGGGGAGCAGTACTTC	CSVEVLQGTGEQYF
TRBV11-2	-	TRBD2	TRBJ2-1	TGTGCCAGCAGCTACGAGGTAGCGGGAGCGTGGGTTGAGCAGTTCTTC	CASSYEVAGAWVEQFF
TRBV7-8	-	-	TRBJ2-5	TGTGCCAGCAGCTGGAAGAGAGAGACCCAGTACTTC	CASSWKRETQYF
TRBV11-2	few	-	TRBJ2-1	TGTGCCAGCAGCTTTACACGGGCGGAGTACAATGAGCAGTTCTTC	CASSFTRAEYNEQFF
TRBV20-1	few	-	TRBJ1-1	TGCAGTGCCCGTTGGGGGGGGGCCCTAACGACTGAAGCTTTCTTT	CSARWGGALTTEAFF
TRBV5-1	few	TRBD1	TRBJ2-5	TGCGCCAGCAGCTTCGACCGGGACAGAGAGACCCAGTACTTC	CASSFDRDRETQYF
TRBV27	-	TRBD1	TRBJ2-7	TGTGCCAGCAGGTATGGGACAGGGAGGTCCTACGAGCAGTACTTC	CASRYGTGRSYEQYF
TRBV20-1	-	TRBD1	TRBJ1-2	TGCAGTGCTAGTTGGGACAGGGGGCATGGCTACACCTTC	CSASWDRGHGYTF
TRBV20-1	-	TRBD2	TRBJ2-1	TGCAGTGCTAGAGCATGGGCGGGAGGCAATGAGCAGTTCTTC	CSARAWAGGNEQFF
TRBV6-2/TRBV6-3	-	TRBD2	TRBJ2-1	TGTGCCAGCAGGCGACTAGCGGGGGGTCACTACAATGAGCAGTTCTTC	CASRRLAGGHYNEQFF
TRBV20-1	-	TRBD1	TRBJ2-7	TGCAGTGCTAGGGGACAGGGGGTCGAGCAGTACTTC	CSARGQGVEQYF
TRBV9	-	-	TRBJ1-1	TGTGCCAGCAGCGCTCACAGGGAGTTGAACACTGAAGCTTTCTTT	CASSAHRELNTEAFF
TRBV6-5	-	-	TRBJ2-2	TGTGCCACTTCACTCCGGGCCGACACCGGGGAGCTGTTTTTT	CATSLRADTGELFF
TRBV20-1	-	-	TRBJ2-7	TGCAGTGCTAGAAGGACTATCTCCTACGAGCAGTACTTC	CSARRTISYEQYF
TRBV20-1	-	-	TRBJ2-5	TGCAGTGCTCCTAAGGCGGGGTTCCAAGGGACCCAGTACTTC	CSAPKAGFQGTQYF
TRBV27	-	TRBD2	TRBJ2-3	TGTGCCAGCAGTGGTCTAGCGGGGGGATTAGATACGCAGTATTTT	CASSGLAGGLDTQYF
TRBV7-2	many	TRBD2	TRBJ2-3	TGTGCCAGCAGCTTAACTAGCGGGAGTGTGGATACGCAGTATTTT	CASSLTSGSVDTQYF
TRBV21-1	-	-	TRBJ1-5	TGTGCCAGCAGCTTTCTCGGACCAGGAGGCAATCGGCCCCAGCATTTT	CASSFLGPGGNRPQHF
TRBV13	-	-	TRBJ2-3	TGTGCCTGCAGCTTAGAGGGCCGAACAGATACGCAGTATTTT	CACSLEGRTDTQYF
TRBV28	-	-	TRBJ2-7	TGTGCCAGCAGTTTTCAATCTCGACAGGTCCCCTACTTC	CASSFQSRQVPYF
TRBV18	-	-	TRBJ2-5	TGTGCCAGCTCTATGGCTGAGAAGACCCATTACTTC	CASSMAEKTHYF
TRBV6-5	-	-	TRBJ1-6	TGTGCCAGCACAAGAGCAGCGGGTGCAAATTCACCCCTCCACTTT	CASTRAAGANSPLHF
TRBV9	many	-	TRBJ2-5	TGTGCCAGCAGCGAAGGAGCGGAGCAAGAGACCCAGTACTTC	CASSEGAEQETQYF
TRBV4-1	-	-	TRBJ2-3	TGCGCCAGCAGCCAAGTCGGGCTAGATACGCAGTATTTT	CASSQVGLDTQYF
TRBV18	-	-	TRBJ2-5	TGTGCCAGCTCACCCTACGGGAGCGACCAAGAGACCCAGTACTTC	CASSPYGSDQETQYF
TRBV12-3/TRBV12-4	-	-	TRBJ1-1	TGTGCCAGCAGCCTTGACGAGAGAGGGGAGAGGGAAGCTTTCTTT	CASSLDERGEREAFF
TRBV20-1	-	TRBD2	TRBJ2-1	TGCAGTCCGAGCGGGATTACTTACAATGAGCAGTTCTTC	CSPSGITYNEQFF
TRBV28	-	-	TRBJ2-5	TGTGCCAGCAGTCATCTTGACGTACAAGAGACCCAGTACTTC	CASSHLDVQETQYF
TRBV9	few	-	TRBJ2-7	TGTGCCAGCAGCGTAAACTCCCCGACCTACGAGCAGTACTTC	CASSVNSPTYEQYF
TRBV5-1	-	-	TRBJ2-1	TGCGCCAGCAGCTCTGAGACAGCTCAACCCCTTAGCAATGAGCAGTTCTTC	CASSSETAQPLSNEQFF
TRBV6-1	few	-	TRBJ2-3	TGTGCCAGCAGTGAAACGGACACCCGTCTTCTCGATACGCAGTATTTT	CASSETDTRLLDTQYF
TRBV20-1	-	TRBD1	TRBJ2-3	TGCAGTGCTAGAACTGATTCGAGTAGGGACAGGGGAGTAACAGATACGCAGTATTTT	CSARTDSSRDRGVTDTQYF
TRBV6-5	-	TRBD2	TRBJ2-4	TGTGCCAGCAGTTACTCGGGACTAGTGTTGCACATTCAGTACTTC	CASSYSGLVLHIQYF
TRBV7-2	-	TRBD2	TRBJ2-2	TGTGCCAGCAGCTCAGGACTAGCAGGGAGCACCGGGGAGCTGTTTTTT	CASSSGLAGSTGELFF
TRBV27	few	-	TRBJ2-6	TGTGCCAGCAGTTTCAGAGCCGGGGCCAACGTCCTGACTTTC	CASSFRAGANVLTF
TRBV11-3	-	TRBD1	TRBJ2-3	TGTGCCAGCAGCTTAGGACAGGGCCCCGGTACGCAGTATTTT	CASSLGQGPGTQYF
TRBV28	-	TRBD2	TRBJ2-3	TGTGCCAGCAGAACTAGCGGGAAAGGCACAGATACGCAGTATTTT	CASRTSGKGTDTQYF
TRBV13	few	-	TRBJ2-5	TGTGCCAGCAGCCTTCTCAGCCTTCAAGAGACCCAGTACTTC	CASSLLSLQETQYF
TRBV4-1	few	-	TRBJ2-1	TGCGCCAGCAGCCAACTAACCCAACGGGATGAGCAGTTCTTC	CASSQLTQRDEQFF
TRBV6-6	few	-	TRBJ2-7	TGTGCCAGCAGGGTCCCTCAGGCCGGGGTTTACGAGCAGTACTTC	CASRVPQAGVYEQYF
TRBV6-6	few	-	TRBJ2-6	TGTGCCAGCACTCGGGAAACCGGGGCCAACGTCCTGACTTTC	CASTRETGANVLTF
TRBV4-3	few	TRBD2	TRBJ2-3	TGCGCCAGCAGCCAATCAACTTTCCTGACTAGCGGGGGGATAGATACGCAGTATTTT	CASSQSTFLTSGGIDTQYF
TRBV12-5	-	-	TRBJ2-5	TGTGCTAGTGGTTCGCCGTCATACGACCAAGAGACCCAGTACTTC	CASGSPSYDQETQYF
TRBV4-3	-	-	TRBJ2-3	TGCGCCAGCAGCCAAGTCGCAGGGATGGAGACAGATACGCAGTATTTT	CASSQVAGMETDTQYF
TRBV6-5	few	-	TRBJ2-2	TGTGCCAGCAGTTACGTCAGCGGGTGGCGATACACCGGGGAGCTGTTTTTT	CASSYVSGWRYTGELFF
TRBV4-2	few	TRBD2	TRBJ2-1	TGTGCCAGCAGCCAAGGGATAGCGGGGGGATTGGGCAATGAGCAGTTCTTC	CASSQGIAGGLGNEQFF
TRBV9	-	-	TRBJ1-2	TGTGCCAGCAGCGTTGGCCCCGGACAGATAGCTAACTATGGCTACACCTTC	CASSVGPGQIANYGYTF
TRBV10-3	-	TRBD2	TRBJ2-1	TGTGCCATCAGTGGAGGGGGGACTAGCGGGCGAGGGGATGAGCAGTTCTTC	CAISGGGTSGRGDEQFF
TRBV5-5	-	TRBD1	TRBJ1-5	TGTGCCAGCAGCTCAGCCCTGGGGGACAGGGCCGGACAGCCCCAGCATTTT	CASSSALGDRAGQPQHF
TRBV6-6	few	-	TRBJ2-5	TGTGCCAGCAGAGAGCGGGAGACCCAGTACTTC	CASRERETQYF
TRBV7-9	-	TRBD2	TRBJ2-1	TGTGCCAGCAGCTTAGATGATTCAGGACTAGCGGGAGCAAGGGAGCAGTTCTTC	CASSLDDSGLAGAREQFF
TRBV3-1	-	-	TRBJ2-5	TGTGCCAGCACTCTGCCAGGGGAAGAGGCCCAGTACTTC	CASTLPGEEAQYF